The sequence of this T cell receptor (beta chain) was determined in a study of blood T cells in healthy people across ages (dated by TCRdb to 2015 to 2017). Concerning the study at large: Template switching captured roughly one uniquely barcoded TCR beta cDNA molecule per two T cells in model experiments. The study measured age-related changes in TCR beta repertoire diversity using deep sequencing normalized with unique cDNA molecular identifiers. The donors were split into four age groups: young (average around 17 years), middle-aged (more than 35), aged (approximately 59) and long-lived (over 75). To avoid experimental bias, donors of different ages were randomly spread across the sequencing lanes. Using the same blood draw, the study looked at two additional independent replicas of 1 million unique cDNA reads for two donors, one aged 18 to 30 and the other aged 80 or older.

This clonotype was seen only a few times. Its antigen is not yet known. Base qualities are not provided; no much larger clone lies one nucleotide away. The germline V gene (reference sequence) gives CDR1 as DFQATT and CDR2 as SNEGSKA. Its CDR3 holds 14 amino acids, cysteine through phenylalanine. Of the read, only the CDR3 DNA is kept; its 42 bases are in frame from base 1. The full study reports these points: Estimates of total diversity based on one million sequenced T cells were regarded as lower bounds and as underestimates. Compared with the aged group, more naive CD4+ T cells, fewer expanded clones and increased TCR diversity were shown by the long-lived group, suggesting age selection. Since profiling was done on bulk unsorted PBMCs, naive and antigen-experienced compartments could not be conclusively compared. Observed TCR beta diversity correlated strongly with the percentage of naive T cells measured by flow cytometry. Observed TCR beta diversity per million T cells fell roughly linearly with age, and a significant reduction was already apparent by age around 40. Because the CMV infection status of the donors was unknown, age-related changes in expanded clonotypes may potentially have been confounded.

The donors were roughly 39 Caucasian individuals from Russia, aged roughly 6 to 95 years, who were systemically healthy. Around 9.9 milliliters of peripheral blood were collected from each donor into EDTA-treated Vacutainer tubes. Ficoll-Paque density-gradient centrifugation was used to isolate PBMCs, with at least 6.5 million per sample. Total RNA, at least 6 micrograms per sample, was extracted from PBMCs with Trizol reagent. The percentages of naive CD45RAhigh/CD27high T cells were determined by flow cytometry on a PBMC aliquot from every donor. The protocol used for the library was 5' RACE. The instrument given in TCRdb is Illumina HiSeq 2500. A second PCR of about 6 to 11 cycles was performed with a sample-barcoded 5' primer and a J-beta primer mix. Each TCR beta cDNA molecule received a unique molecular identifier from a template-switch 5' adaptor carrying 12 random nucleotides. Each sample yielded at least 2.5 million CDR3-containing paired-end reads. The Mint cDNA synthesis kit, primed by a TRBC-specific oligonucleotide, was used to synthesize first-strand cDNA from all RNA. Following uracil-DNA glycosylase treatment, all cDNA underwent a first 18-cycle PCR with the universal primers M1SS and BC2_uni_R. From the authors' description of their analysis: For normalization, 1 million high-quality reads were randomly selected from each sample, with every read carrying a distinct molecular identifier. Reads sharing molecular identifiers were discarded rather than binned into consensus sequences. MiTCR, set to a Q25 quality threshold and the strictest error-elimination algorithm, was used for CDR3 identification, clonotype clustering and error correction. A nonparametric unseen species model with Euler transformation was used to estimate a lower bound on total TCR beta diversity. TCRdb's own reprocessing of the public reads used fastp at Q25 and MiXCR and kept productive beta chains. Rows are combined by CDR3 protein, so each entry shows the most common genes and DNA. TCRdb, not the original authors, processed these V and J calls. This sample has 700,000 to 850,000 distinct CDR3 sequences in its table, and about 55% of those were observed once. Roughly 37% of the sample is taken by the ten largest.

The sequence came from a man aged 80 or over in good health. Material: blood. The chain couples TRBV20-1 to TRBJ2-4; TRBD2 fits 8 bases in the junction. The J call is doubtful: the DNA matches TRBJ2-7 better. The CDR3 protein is CSATNSGKPYEQYF. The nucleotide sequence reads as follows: TGCAGTGCTACTAATAGCGGGAAGCCCTACGAGCAGTACTTC.